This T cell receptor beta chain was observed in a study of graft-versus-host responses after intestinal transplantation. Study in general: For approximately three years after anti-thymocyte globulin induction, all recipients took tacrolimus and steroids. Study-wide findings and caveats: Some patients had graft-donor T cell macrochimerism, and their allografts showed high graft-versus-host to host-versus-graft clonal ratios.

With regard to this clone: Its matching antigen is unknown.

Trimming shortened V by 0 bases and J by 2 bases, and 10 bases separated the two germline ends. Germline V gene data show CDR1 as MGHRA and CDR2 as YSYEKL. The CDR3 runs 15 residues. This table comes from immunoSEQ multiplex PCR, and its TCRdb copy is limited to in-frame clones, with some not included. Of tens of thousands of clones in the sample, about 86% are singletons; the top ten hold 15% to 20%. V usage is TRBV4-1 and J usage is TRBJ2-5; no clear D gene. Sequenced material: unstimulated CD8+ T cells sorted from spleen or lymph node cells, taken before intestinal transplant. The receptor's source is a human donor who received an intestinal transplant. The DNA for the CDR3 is TGCGCCAGCAGCCAAGAGGTACTATTACAAGAGACCCAGTACTTC. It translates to CASSQEVLLQETQYF.